This T cell receptor (beta chain) was observed in a study of OX40 agonist ivuxolimab in advanced cancers. Study at large: Patients took ivuxolimab, an agonistic anti-OX40 (CD134) antibody. Anti-PD-1, anti-PD-L1 or anti-CTLA-4 therapy given earlier was allowed, and roughly 40% had some.

Trimming stripped 10 bases from V and 2 bases from J, with 21 bases between. Looked up from germline, CDR1 is ENHRY and CDR2 is SYGVKD. The CDR3 has 15 residues. The table came from immunoSEQ multiplex PCR; TCRdb's copy has only in-frame clones and leaves some out. The sample lists 55,000 to 60,000 clones; around 81% were seen once. This clone occurred once. The antigen remains undetermined. Study outcomes and limitations: Expanded clones tended on average to be more numerous among CD8+ T cells than CD4+.

The study sampled blood at baseline, cycle 4 day 1, and cycle 7 day 1. This specimen consisted of CD4+ or CD8+ T cells sorted from blood, obtained in a trial of the OX40 agonist ivuxolimab. The sequence was collected from an adult with an advanced solid tumor such as melanoma, head and neck, liver or kidney cancer. The rearrangement links TRBV10-3 to TRBJ2-7; D may be TRBD2 (5 bases). The CDR3: CATRSSRLATYEQYF. The CDR3, as DNA: TGTGCCACCCGTTCCTCGAGGTTAGCGACCTACGAGCAGTACTTC.